The table lists the clone carrying this TCR beta chain with a few counts. The data are from a study of blood T cell repertoires in COVID-19. Study as a whole: COVID-19 samples, acute and convalescent, were from the United States, Italy and Spain. Sources were T cells, B-cell-depleted T cells, or PBMCs; the material itself was cDNA or gDNA.

In the original analysis: The authors estimated nucleated cell counts from reference gene primer amplification. Clones were sequenced by immunoSEQ multiplex PCR, and TCRdb holds only the in-frame ones, with some missing. V and J calls and clone size are as listed in that table; D and trimming were resolved from the DNA. The sample contains 150,000 to 200,000 clones, about 81% of which appear only once. Sequencing was done on a sample of peripheral blood. The receptor was derived from a man in his sixties with active or convalescent COVID-19.

As DNA, the CDR3 is TGTGCCAGCAGCCTCCAGGGGGCCACTGAAGCTTTCTTT. Its protein product is CASSLQGATEAFF. The rearrangement uses TRBV12-3 or TRBV12-4 and TRBJ1-1; 8 bases are shared with TRBD1. The V gene end was trimmed by 6 bases and the J gene end by 4 bases; junction bases not matched to a gene: 4. The CDR3 has 13 amino acids.